This T cell receptor (beta chain) was sequenced in a study of blood T cell repertoires in COVID-19. Using immunoSEQ multiplex PCR, the repertoire was profiled, and TCRdb retains in-frame clones only, with some absent. The sample holds almost 250,000 clones, around 89% seen once. The germline V and J ends were trimmed by 6 bases and 11 bases, with 13 bases remaining between them. The CDR3 has 11 amino acids. Germline lookup yields CDR1 SGHAT and CDR2 FQNNGV. This chain uses TRBV11-2 with TRBJ1-1; D ambiguous. The specimen was PBMCs or T cells enriched from blood (not recorded which). The receptor was isolated from a woman aged 25-40 years who had recovered from COVID-19. CDR3 amino acids: CASSPSTDAFF. DNA of the CDR3: TGTGCCAGCAGTCCCAGTACCGATGCTTTCTTT. The variable domain in full, completed from reference TRBV11-2 and TRBJ1-1, reads EAGVAQSPRYKIIEKRQSVAFWCNPISGHATLYWYQQILGQGPKLLIQFQNNGVVDDSQLPKDRFSAERLKGVDSTLKIQPAKLEDSAVYLCASSPSTDAFFGQGTRLTVV.